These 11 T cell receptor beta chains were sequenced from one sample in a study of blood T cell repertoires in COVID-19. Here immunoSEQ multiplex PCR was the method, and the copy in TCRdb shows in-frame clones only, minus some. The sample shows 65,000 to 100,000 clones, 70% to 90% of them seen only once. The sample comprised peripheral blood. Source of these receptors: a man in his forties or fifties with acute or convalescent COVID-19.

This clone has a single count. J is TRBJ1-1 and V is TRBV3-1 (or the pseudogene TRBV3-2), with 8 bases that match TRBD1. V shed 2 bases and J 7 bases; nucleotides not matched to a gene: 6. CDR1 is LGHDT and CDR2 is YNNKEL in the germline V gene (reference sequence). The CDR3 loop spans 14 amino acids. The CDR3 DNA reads TGTGCCAGCAGCCAAACGACAGGGGTCGGTGAAGCTTTCTTT. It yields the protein CASSQTTGVGEAFF.

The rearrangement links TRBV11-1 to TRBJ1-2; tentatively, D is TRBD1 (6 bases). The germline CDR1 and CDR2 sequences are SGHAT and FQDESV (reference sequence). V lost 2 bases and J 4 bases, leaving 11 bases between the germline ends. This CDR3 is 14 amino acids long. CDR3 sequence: CASSLRGGSYGYTF. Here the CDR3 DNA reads TGTGCCAGCAGCTTAAGGGGGGGCAGCTATGGCTACACCTTC. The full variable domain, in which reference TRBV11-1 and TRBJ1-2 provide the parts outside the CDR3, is EAEVAQSPRYKITEKSQAVAFWCDPISGHATLYWYRQILGQGPELLVQFQDESVVDDSQLPKDRFSAERLKGVDSTLKIQPAELGDSAMYLCASSLRGGSYGYTFGSGTRLTVV.

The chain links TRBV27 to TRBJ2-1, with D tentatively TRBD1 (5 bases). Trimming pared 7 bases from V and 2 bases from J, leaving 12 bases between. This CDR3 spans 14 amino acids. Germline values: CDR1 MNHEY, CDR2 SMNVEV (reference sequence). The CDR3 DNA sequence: TGTGCCAGCACTTCAGGGTATCCCTACAATGAGCAGTTCTTC. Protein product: CASTSGYPYNEQFF.

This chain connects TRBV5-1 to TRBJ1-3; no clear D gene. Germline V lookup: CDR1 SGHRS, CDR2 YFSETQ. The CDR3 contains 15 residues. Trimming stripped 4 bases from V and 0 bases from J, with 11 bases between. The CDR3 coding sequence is TGCGCCAGCAGCCTGCGCGGAGGCTCTGGAAACACCATATATTTT. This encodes CASSLRGGSGNTIYF.

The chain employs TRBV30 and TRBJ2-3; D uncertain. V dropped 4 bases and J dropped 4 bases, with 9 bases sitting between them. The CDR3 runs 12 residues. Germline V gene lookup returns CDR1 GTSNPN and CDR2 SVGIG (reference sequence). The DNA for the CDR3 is TGTGCCTGGACTGCAGGTTCAGATACGCAGTATTTT. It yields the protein CAWTAGSDTQYF.

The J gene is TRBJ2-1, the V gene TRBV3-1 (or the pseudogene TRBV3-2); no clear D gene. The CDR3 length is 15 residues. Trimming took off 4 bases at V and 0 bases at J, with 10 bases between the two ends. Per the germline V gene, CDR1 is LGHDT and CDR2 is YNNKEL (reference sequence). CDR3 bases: TGTGCCAGCAGCCGCGACTCCGGCTCCTACAATGAGCAGTTCTTC. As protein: CASSRDSGSYNEQFF.

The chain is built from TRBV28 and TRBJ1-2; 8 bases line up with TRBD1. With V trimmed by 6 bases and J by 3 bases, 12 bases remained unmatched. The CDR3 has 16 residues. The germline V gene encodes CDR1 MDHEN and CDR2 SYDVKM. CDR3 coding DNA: TGTGCCAGCAGCCCTAGAGGCAGGGGGCCATACTATGGCTACACCTTC. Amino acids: CASSPRGRGPYYGYTF.

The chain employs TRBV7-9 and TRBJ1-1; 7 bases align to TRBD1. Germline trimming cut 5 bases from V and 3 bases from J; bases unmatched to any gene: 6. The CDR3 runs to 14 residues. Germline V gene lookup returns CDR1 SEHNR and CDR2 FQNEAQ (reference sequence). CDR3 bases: TGTGCCAGCAGCCCTGGACAGGTTTACACTGAAGCTTTCTTT. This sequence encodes CASSPGQVYTEAFF. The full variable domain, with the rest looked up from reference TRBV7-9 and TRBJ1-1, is DTGVSQNPRHKITKRGQNVTFRCDPISEHNRLYWYRQTLGQGPEFLTYFQNEAQLEKSRLLSDRFSAERPKGSFSTLEIQRTEQGDSAMYLCASSPGQVYTEAFFGQGTRLTVV.

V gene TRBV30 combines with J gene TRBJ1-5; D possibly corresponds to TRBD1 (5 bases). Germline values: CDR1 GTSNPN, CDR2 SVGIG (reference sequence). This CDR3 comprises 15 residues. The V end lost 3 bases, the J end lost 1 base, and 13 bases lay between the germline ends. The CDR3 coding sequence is TGTGCCTGGAGCGCCCGGACACGGAGCAATCAGCCCCAGCATTTT. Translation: CAWSARTRSNQPQHF.

As DNA, the CDR3 is TGTGCCAGTAAAGACCCCGGTCCTGGGACAGGTGAGGCAGATACGCAGTATTTT. It translates to CASKDPGPGTGEADTQYF. This chain uses TRBV19 with TRBJ2-3, with 8 nucleotides matching TRBD1. The V segment lost 7 bases and the J segment 4 bases; nucleotides outside the gene matches: 19. Germline V gene data show CDR1 as LNHDA and CDR2 as SQIVND (reference sequence). This CDR3 spans 18 amino acids.

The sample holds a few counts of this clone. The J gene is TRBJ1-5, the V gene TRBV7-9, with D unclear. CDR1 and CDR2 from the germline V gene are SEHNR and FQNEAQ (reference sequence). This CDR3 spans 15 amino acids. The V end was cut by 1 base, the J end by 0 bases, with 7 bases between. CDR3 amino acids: CASSLGGPSNQPQHF. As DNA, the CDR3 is TGTGCCAGCAGCTTAGGCGGGCCTAGCAATCAGCCCCAGCATTTT.